This T cell receptor (beta chain) was recovered during a study of T cells in tuberculosis. Study information: A South African cohort included IGRA-negative adolescents, latently infected IGRA-positive adolescents and adults with active tuberculosis.

Comments on this clone: Its cognate antigen is unknown.

Overall study findings and caveats: GMM-specific TCRs were nearer to active tuberculosis alpha repertoires, suggesting expansion. Smaller alpha distances in active tuberculosis partly reflected shorter CDR3-alpha lengths. Selection depended on which cryopreserved specimens were available.

This table comes from immunoSEQ multiplex PCR, and its TCRdb copy is limited to in-frame clones, with some not included. The table records 30,000 to 40,000 clones, roughly nine tenths of them present only once. The sequenced sample was PBMCs. The clonotype comes from a donor aged 5-35 years with latent tuberculosis or without tuberculosis infection.

The CDR3 sequence: CASSRQTNQPQHF. The DNA for the CDR3 is TGTGCCAGCTCGCGCCAGACTAATCAGCCCCAGCATTTT. The genes are TRBV6-5 and TRBJ1-5; D not certain. The CDR3 spans 13 residues. Trimming removed 8 bases at V and 4 bases at J, with 12 bases between. The germline V gene has CDR1 MNHEY and CDR2 SVGAGI.